Listed below are T cell receptor beta chains from one sample, sequenced in a study of blood T cell repertoires in COVID-19. Produced via immunoSEQ multiplex PCR; TCRdb's table is partial and in-frame only. The sample lists 75,000 or so clones; around 88% were seen once. Sequenced material: peripheral blood. The source is a woman older than 75 with active or convalescent COVID-19. Both conserved end residues are part of each CDR3. Fields, in order: V gene, J gene, clone size, D gene, CDR3 DNA, CDR3 protein. A D gene is named only where the DNA matches it firmly. Size values are once, few and many counts, or a class for expanded clones, and some rows have none.

V: TRBV6-5
J: TRBJ1-2
size: NA
D: TRBD1
DNA: TGTGCCAGCAGACCACAGGGGACTAACTATGGCTACACCTTC
CDR3: CASRPQGTNYGYTF

V: TRBV7-6
J: TRBJ2-7
size: few
D: TRBD1
DNA: TGTGCCAGCAGCTTAGAGGACAGGGGCCACGAGCAGTACTTC
CDR3: CASSLEDRGHEQYF

V: TRBV7-2
J: TRBJ1-4
size: NA
D: TRBD1
DNA: TGTGCCAGCAGCTTAGCGGGGGGGACAGGGGTTGAAAAACTGTTTTTT
CDR3: CASSLAGGTGVEKLFF

V: TRBV20-1
J: TRBJ2-3
size: NA
D: NA
DNA: TGCAGTGCACCTACAGTGGGTACGCAGTATTTT
CDR3: CSAPTVGTQYF

V: TRBV18
J: TRBJ2-1
size: NA
D: TRBD2
DNA: TGTGCCAGTCCGAGCTTTGGCGGGGGGAACAATGAGCAGTTCTTC
CDR3: CASPSFGGGNNEQFF

V: TRBV10-3
J: TRBJ2-1
size: NA
D: TRBD1
DNA: TGTGCCATCAGTACCTCCGGGACAGGGGGGGCTGAGCAGTTCTTC
CDR3: CAISTSGTGGAEQFF

V: TRBV15
J: TRBJ2-1
size: NA
D: TRBD2
DNA: TGTGCCACCAGCGACCCTAGCGGGAGCAAACGGGAGCAGTTCTTC
CDR3: CATSDPSGSKREQFF

V: TRBV5-5
J: TRBJ2-1
size: NA
D: TRBD1
DNA: TGTGCCAGCAGCCGGACAGGGAGCTCCTACAATGAGCAGTTCTTC
CDR3: CASSRTGSSYNEQFF

V: TRBV14
J: TRBJ2-3
size: once
D: NA
DNA: TGTGCCAGCAGCCACGAACGAGATTCCACAGATACGCAGTATTTT
CDR3: CASSHERDSTDTQYF

V: TRBV20-1
J: TRBJ2-1
size: NA
D: NA
DNA: TGCAGTGCTAGGGGGCTTTTTTTGCAGTTCTTC
CDR3: CSARGLFLQFF

V: TRBV11-2
J: TRBJ2-1
size: NA
D: NA
DNA: TGTGCCAGCAGCCGAAGACTAGAATCTTTGGGTTACAATGAGCAGTTCTTC
CDR3: CASSRRLESLGYNEQFF

V: TRBV11-2
J: TRBJ2-5
size: NA
D: NA
DNA: TGTGCCAGCAGCCTCACAGGGCCGGAGACCCAGTACTTC
CDR3: CASSLTGPETQYF

V: TRBV19
J: TRBJ2-1
size: NA
D: TRBD2
DNA: TGTGCCTGTTGTCCCGGGGCGGGGAGGACCGGGAGGGGTGAGCAGTTCTTC
CDR3: CACCPGAGRTGRGEQFF

V: TRBV7-2
J: TRBJ1-6
size: NA
D: TRBD1
DNA: TGTGCCAGCAGCTCCGGACAGGGGAGATCCTCACCCCTCCACTTT
CDR3: CASSSGQGRSSPLHF

V: TRBV4-3
J: TRBJ2-2
size: NA
D: TRBD2
DNA: TGCGCCAGCAGCAAAGGGACTAGCAGAACCGGGGAGCTGTTTTTT
CDR3: CASSKGTSRTGELFF

V: TRBV2
J: TRBJ2-1
size: once
D: TRBD2
DNA: TGTGCCAGCAAAGCGGGAGTGTACAATGAGCAGTTCTTC
CDR3: CASKAGVYNEQFF

V: TRBV6-2/TRBV6-3
J: TRBJ2-2
size: NA
D: NA
DNA: TGTGCCAGCAGTTCACAGGCGACCGGGGAGCTGTTTTTT
CDR3: CASSSQATGELFF

V: TRBV20-1
J: TRBJ2-1
size: NA
D: NA
DNA: TGCAGTGCTAGTCCTGGCGGGCGACCCAATGAGCAGTTCTTC
CDR3: CSASPGGRPNEQFF

V: TRBV6-6
J: TRBJ1-2
size: NA
D: TRBD1
DNA: TGTGCCAGCAGCAATCGACAGGGAAATGGCTACACCTTC
CDR3: CASSNRQGNGYTF

V: TRBV9
J: TRBJ2-3
size: NA
D: TRBD2
DNA: TGTGCCAGCAGCCCCCCTAGCGGGGGCACAGATACGCAGTATTTT
CDR3: CASSPPSGGTDTQYF

V: TRBV2
J: TRBJ2-1
size: NA
D: NA
DNA: TGTGCCAGCAGTGGAGGACTAGGGGGGGAGCAGTTCTTC
CDR3: CASSGGLGGEQFF

V: TRBV18
J: TRBJ1-2
size: NA
D: TRBD1
DNA: TGTGCCAGCTCACGCTCGGAGGGGGCGAGTGACACCTTC
CDR3: CASSRSEGASDTF

V: TRBV9
J: TRBJ1-1
size: NA
D: NA
DNA: TGTGCCAGCAGCCGAGAAGGGGGCACTGAAGCTTTCTTT
CDR3: CASSREGGTEAFF

V: TRBV7-9
J: TRBJ2-7
size: NA
D: NA
DNA: TGTGCCAGCAGCCCCACTTTCGACACTTACGAGCAGTACTTC
CDR3: CASSPTFDTYEQYF

V: TRBV3-1/TRBV3-2
J: TRBJ2-1
size: NA
D: NA
DNA: TGTGCCAGCAGCCAAGAGGCCTCCCGAGGGGGTGAGCAGTTCTTC
CDR3: CASSQEASRGGEQFF

V: TRBV29-1
J: TRBJ2-1
size: NA
D: TRBD1
DNA: TGCAGCGCTTCCCAGGGGGTGGGCTCCTACAATGAGCAGTTCTTC
CDR3: CSASQGVGSYNEQFF

V: TRBV9
J: TRBJ1-6
size: NA
D: NA
DNA: TGTGCCAGCAGCGCAGCCCTACTATTGGACAGAGATAATTCACCCCTCCACTTT
CDR3: CASSAALLLDRDNSPLHF